These 26 T cell receptor beta chains were all obtained from the same sample, sequenced in a study of blood T cell repertoires in COVID-19. This table comes from immunoSEQ multiplex PCR, and its TCRdb copy is limited to in-frame clones, with some not included. The sample yields fewer than 200,000 clones, over 75% seen once. The sequenced sample was peripheral blood. These receptors originate from a man between 60 and 75 years old who had recovered from COVID-19.

This clone was picked up one time. The rearrangement uses TRBV5-1 and TRBJ2-3; D is possibly TRBD2 (7 bases). The CDR3 spans 17 residues. V lost 4 bases, J lost 4 bases, and 22 bases lay in between. Germline V gene sequence: CDR1 SGHRS, CDR2 YFSETQ. The chain's CDR3 is CASSPAAGAGISDTQYF. The CDR3 coding sequence is TGCGCCAGCAGCCCGGCCGCGGGGGCGGGTATATCAGATACGCAGTATTTT. The variable domain in full, with the rest retrieved from reference TRBV5-1 and TRBJ2-3, is KAGVTQTPRYLIKTRGQQVTLSCSPISGHRSVSWYQQTPGQGLQFLFEYFSETQRNKGNFPGRFSGRQFSNSRSEMNVSTLELGDSALYLCASSPAAGAGISDTQYFGPGTRLTVL.

The chain is built from TRBV7-9 and TRBJ1-4; 7 nucleotides match TRBD1. Looked up from germline, CDR1 is SEHNR and CDR2 is FQNEAQ (reference sequence). Germline trimming cut 4 bases from V and 5 bases from J; bases unmatched to any gene: 4. The CDR3 is 14 residues long. CDR3 loop: CASSSGQPNEKLFF. The DNA for the CDR3 is TGTGCCAGCAGCTCGGGACAGCCAAATGAAAAACTGTTTTTT.

The genes are TRBV7-3 and TRBJ1-1, with D perhaps matching TRBD1 (5 bases). V was clipped by 2 bases and J by 6 bases, with 13 bases between them. Germline values: CDR1 SGHTA, CDR2 FQGTGA. The CDR3 has 14 residues. The CDR3 nucleotides are TGTGCCAGCAGCTTAGGGGCGGTAGGCTCTGAAGCTTTCTTT. Encoded protein: CASSLGAVGSEAFF.

This CDR3 is CASSLRGRGVTGELFF. The CDR3 DNA is TGTGCCAGCAGTTTGCGGGGACGGGGAGTCACCGGGGAGCTGTTTTTT. The chain has TRBV28 and TRBJ2-2, with D perhaps TRBD2 (6 bases). This CDR3 is built from 16 residues. With 3 bases removed from V and 4 bases from J, the gap between germline ends came to 15 bases. Germline V CDR1 and CDR2: MDHEN, SYDVKM.

This chain uses TRBV13 with TRBJ2-7, with D possibly TRBD1 on 5 matching bases. CDR3 length equals 15 residues. CDR1 and CDR2 from the germline V gene are PRHDT and FYEKMQ (reference sequence). Trimming cost V 6 bases and J 2 bases, with 17 bases left between them. CDR3 DNA: TGTGCCAGCAGTTACAGGAGACCGATAACCTACGAGCAGTACTTC. Translation gives CASSYRRPITYEQYF.

The chain joins TRBV4-1 to TRBJ2-7, with a possible D match to TRBD1 (7 bases). The germline CDR1 and CDR2 sequences are MGHRA and YSYEKL. V shed 0 bases and J shed 5 bases, with 14 bases lying between them. This CDR3 spans 15 amino acids. CDR3 loop: CASSQDWRGQNEQYF. DNA for the CDR3: TGCGCCAGCAGCCAAGATTGGAGGGGGCAGAACGAGCAGTACTTC.

This chain connects TRBV7-8 to TRBJ2-1; a possible D gene is TRBD2 (7 bases). V lost 1 base and J lost 4, with 11 bases in between. Germline lookup yields CDR1 SGHVS and CDR2 FQNEAQ. This CDR3 has 15 amino acids. In DNA, the CDR3 is TGTGCCAGCAGCTTAGAAGGGGGGGATTACAATGAGCAGTTCTTC. Amino acid sequence: CASSLEGGDYNEQFF.

This clone was seen only once. The chain joins TRBV10-3 to TRBJ2-1; no firm D call. Germline-derived CDR1 and CDR2 are ENHRY and SYGVKD. The length of the CDR3 is 15 residues. The V end lost 0 bases, the J end lost 2 bases, and 8 bases lay between the germline ends. The CDR3 bases are TGTGCCATCAGTGAGTCATTAATCGCCTACAATGAGCAGTTCTTC. Its translation is CAISESLIAYNEQFF.

The chain joins TRBV12-3 or TRBV12-4 to TRBJ2-1; D is unclear. CDR3 length: 12 residues. Trimming took 5 bases from V and 9 from J, leaving 11 bases between them. In nucleotides, the CDR3 is TGTGCCAGCAGTCCGCAAGCGTTTGAGCAGTTCTTC. This translates into CASSPQAFEQFF.

This clone was seen just once. V and J are TRBV6-5 and TRBJ2-7; TRBD1 agrees at 9 bases. The CDR3 covers 15 residues. With V trimmed by 5 bases and J by 3 bases, 8 bases remained unmatched. Germline V gives CDR1 MNHEY, CDR2 SVGAGI. The CDR3 is CASSRQGVSVYEQYF. CDR3 coding DNA: TGTGCCAGCAGTCGACAGGGGGTTAGCGTCTACGAGCAGTACTTC.

This chain connects TRBV9 to TRBJ2-3, with 11 bases identical to TRBD2. The CDR3 totals 16 residues. V shed 4 bases, J shed 5 bases, and the junction held 9 bases outside the gene matches. The germline V gene encodes CDR1 SGDLS and CDR2 YYNGEE. DNA for the CDR3: TGTGCCAGCAGCCCCAGTAGCGGGGGGGCGATAGATACGCAGTATTTT. Its translation: CASSPSSGGAIDTQYF. The entire variable domain, with the rest obtained from reference TRBV9 and TRBJ2-3, is as follows: DSGVTQTPKHLITATGQRVTLRCSPRSGDLSVYWYQQSLDQGLQFLIQYYNGEERAKGNILERFSAQQFPDLHSELNLSSLELGDSALYFCASSPSSGGAIDTQYFGPGTRLTVL.

The chain has TRBV9 and TRBJ2-5; 12 nucleotides align to TRBD2. CDR3 length: 17 amino acids. V lost 1 base to trimming and J lost 1 base; unmatched junction nucleotides: 5. The germline V gene encodes CDR1 SGDLS and CDR2 YYNGEE. The CDR3 DNA follows: TGTGCCAGCAGCGTACTAGCGGGGGGGCCGGGCCAAGAGACCCAGTACTTC. Its protein is CASSVLAGGPGQETQYF.

CDR3 in amino acids: CASSVSGENTGELFF. CDR3 in DNA: TGTGCCAGCAGCGTTAGCGGGGAGAACACCGGGGAGCTGTTTTTT. The V gene is TRBV9, the J gene TRBJ2-2, with 8 bases identical to TRBD2. Per germline, CDR1 SGDLS and CDR2 YYNGEE. V shed 2 bases and J 1 base; nucleotides not matched to a gene: 1. The CDR3 runs 15 residues.

This clone turned up a few times. This chain's CDR3 is CAIGGQGGLNNQPQHF. The CDR3 nucleotides read TGTGCCATCGGAGGGCAGGGAGGTCTTAACAATCAGCCCCAGCATTTT. The rearrangement links TRBV10-3 to TRBJ1-5; D is possibly TRBD1 (5 bases). Germline lookup yields CDR1 ENHRY and CDR2 SYGVKD. V lost 8 bases to trimming and J lost 3 bases, with 20 bases between them. CDR3 length: 16 residues.

J is TRBJ1-5 and V is TRBV11-2; 7 bases map to TRBD1. This CDR3 is 16 amino acids long. Germline CDR1 is SGHAT and CDR2 is FQNNGV. V lost 5 bases and J lost 5; bases outside the gene matches: 12. DNA of the CDR3: TGTGCCAGCAGCAACTCACAGGGGTTAGGCGATCAGCCCCAGCATTTT. It translates to CASSNSQGLGDQPQHF.

This clone was detected only a few times. J is TRBJ1-2 and V is TRBV10-3, with D unresolved. V lost 2 bases, J lost 0 bases, and 19 bases lay in between. Germline V gene data show CDR1 as ENHRY and CDR2 as SYGVKD. The CDR3 has 18 amino acids. The CDR3: CAISETTVAVGANYGYTF. CDR3 DNA: TGTGCCATCAGTGAGACGACCGTAGCGGTTGGAGCTAACTATGGCTACACCTTC.

This clone was recorded only once. The sample carries other DNA sequences with the same CDR3. The V call is TRBV6-6, the J call TRBJ1-5; TRBD1 might be the D (5 bases). The CDR3 contains 14 residues. CDR1 is MNHNY and CDR2 is SVGAGI in the germline V gene (reference sequence). Trimming pared 2 bases from V and 2 bases from J, leaving 7 bases between. The CDR3 reads CASSYGGGNQPQHF. The CDR3 DNA is TGTGCCAGCAGTTACGGGGGGGGCAATCAGCCCCAGCATTTT.

The chain's CDR3 is CAIKPGTYEQYF. In DNA form, the CDR3 reads TGTGCCATCAAGCCGGGGACCTACGAGCAGTACTTC. The V gene is TRBV10-3, the J gene TRBJ2-7, with a weak D call TRBD2 (5 bases). This CDR3 contains 12 residues. V shed 7 bases and J shed 2 bases, with 9 bases lying between them. Germline V CDR1 and CDR2: ENHRY, SYGVKD.

V is TRBV5-4 and J is TRBJ1-2; D remains ambiguous. This CDR3 contains 14 residues. The germline V gene has CDR1 SGHNT and CDR2 YYREEE (reference sequence). With 1 base removed from V and 6 bases from J, the gap between germline ends came to 13 bases. The CDR3 nucleotides are TGTGCCAGCAGCTTGTTGGGAGTTCAAGATGGCTACACCTTC. The encoded protein is CASSLLGVQDGYTF.

This clone was detected a few times. The chain employs TRBV6-5 and TRBJ1-4; D remains ambiguous. The V and J ends lost 7 bases and 8 bases respectively, with 17 bases between them. The germline gives CDR1 MNHEY, CDR2 SVGAGI. The CDR3 has 14 amino acids. The CDR3 is CASTTGRAGEKLFF. CDR3 DNA: TGTGCCAGCACCACCGGAAGGGCGGGGGAAAAACTGTTTTTT.

V is TRBV7-2 and J is TRBJ2-2, with 8 bases lining up with TRBD1. Germline CDR1 and CDR2: SGHTA and FQGNSA. Unmatched junction bases numbered 8, after V lost 6 bases and J lost 8 bases. The CDR3 length is 14 residues. In DNA, the CDR3 is TGTGCCAGCAGTTTTGGCAGGGGGCAGGGGGAGCTGTTTTTT. Translating gives CASSFGRGQGELFF.

This clone was observed a few times. J is TRBJ2-7 and V is TRBV5-6; D not resolved. Per germline, CDR1 SGHDT and CDR2 YYEEEE. The V end was cut by 5 bases, the J end by 1 base, with 7 bases between. CDR3 length: 12 amino acids. The CDR3 region has the DNA TGTGCCAGCAGTTTCAGTTCCTACGAGCAGTACTTC. Its protein product is CASSFSSYEQYF. The full variable domain, completed using reference TRBV5-6 and TRBJ2-7, is DAGVTQSPTHLIKTRGQQVTLRCSPKSGHDTVSWYQQALGQGPQFIFQYYEEEERQRGNFPDRFSGHQFPNYSSELNVNALLLGDSALYLCASSFSSYEQYFGPGTRLTVT.

This chain links TRBV29-1 with TRBJ1-1; 7 bases align to TRBD1. The CDR3 consists of 15 residues. V lost 3 bases, J lost 4 bases, and 11 bases stayed unmatched. Germline lookup yields CDR1 SQVTM and CDR2 ANQGSEA. The CDR3 loop is CSVDKGRGGVTEAFF. CDR3 bases: TGCAGCGTTGATAAGGGGAGAGGGGGCGTCACTGAAGCTTTCTTT.

CDR3: CASGKRGRGEKLFF. The CDR3 DNA reads TGTGCCAGCGGCAAAAGGGGGCGCGGTGAAAAACTGTTTTTT. The chain joins TRBV27 to TRBJ1-4, with 7 bases fitting TRBD1. The CDR3 extends over 14 amino acids. V shed 8 bases, J shed 7 bases, and the junction held 10 bases outside the gene matches. Germline CDR1 reads MNHEY; CDR2 reads SMNVEV (reference sequence).

The chain links TRBV18 to TRBJ1-6, with 7 nucleotides matching TRBD1. This CDR3 has 16 amino acids. Germline loops: CDR1 KGHSH, CDR2 LQKENI. Trimming took 0 bases from V and 7 from J; bases not matched to a gene: 6. In DNA form, the CDR3 reads TGTGCCAGCTCACCACCGCCTGGGACAGTGAATTCACCCCTCCACTTT. Translating gives CASSPPPGTVNSPLHF.

The chain has TRBV2 and TRBJ1-4, with 11 bases matching TRBD1. Per germline, CDR1 SNHLY and CDR2 FYNNEI. The length of the CDR3 is 14 residues. J lost 8 bases, V lost 6 bases, and 5 bases had no gene match. CDR3: CASRDRGLKEKLFF. The CDR3 DNA sequence: TGTGCCAGCAGGGACAGGGGGCTTAAGGAAAAACTGTTTTTT.